This T cell receptor beta chain stems from a study of blood T cell repertoires in COVID-19 (TCRdb year 2020). As for the study more broadly: Collaborator samples came from the United States, Italy and Spain and covered acute and convalescent phases of COVID-19. Samples came from the ongoing ImmuneRACE study (first 160 participants) plus 1,254 subjects from 6 global collaborators. Where HLA class I and class II types were available, the types were taken from metadata supplied by the sample provider, not from assay-based typing. The material from the prospective study consisted of cDNA or gDNA derived from T cells, B-cell-depleted T cells, or PBMCs. The dataset comprised deeply sampled blood TCRbeta repertoires from subjects exposed to, actively infected with, or recovered from COVID-19. Nearly every sample came with metadata listing a de-identified subject ID, COVID-19 status, age in years and sex. The repertoires were released in a freely available public database meant as a resource for research on the immune response to SARS-CoV-2. What the research found in general, with its limitations: The quantity of clinical and demographic metadata differed by source and by participant and was supplied without curation.

The immunoSEQ Assay, a bias-controlled multiplex PCR, was used to amplify TCRbeta CDR3 regions from genomic DNA. As for the original processing: The number of nucleated cells in each sample was estimated by amplification of reference gene primers within the assay. To quantify the absolute abundance of each unique TCRbeta CDR3 rearrangement, sequence reads were collapsed and filtered. For each sample, productive Simpson clonality was calculated as the square root of Simpson's diversity index over productive rearrangements. TCRdb provides this immuneACCESS table in a form limited to in-frame rearrangements. Some clones are lacking; in checked studies, under half of them reflect an unresolved V gene, and why the rest are absent is not known. From that table come the V and J calls and clone size; the DNA was used to work out D and trimming. Recorded for this sample are 200,000 or so clones; 84% of them occurred a single time. In total, the top ten clones hold around 2.4% of the sample.

Taken from the germline V gene (reference sequence), the CDR1 and CDR2 loops are MNHEY and SMNVEV. V is trimmed back by 6 bases and J by 5 bases, and the junction contains 20 bases that no gene match accounts for. Its CDR3 holds 19 amino acids, cysteine through phenylalanine. Only the CDR3 DNA stays, 57 bases, in frame from base 1. A second Seattle source provided samples from volunteer blood donors who had recovered from COVID-19. Collaborating institutions collected whole blood in K2EDTA tubes following their own protocols. Collaborator samples were shipped for TCRbeta analysis as frozen whole blood, isolated PBMCs, or DNA extracted from either sample type. This clone was seen a single time. The target of this receptor is not known. Base qualities are missing; no much larger clone stands one base away.

The chain employs TRBV27 and TRBJ2-1, and 9 junction bases match TRBD2. The sequencing sample was made of peripheral blood. The sequence was collected from a man aged 35 to 55 who had recovered from COVID-19. The CDR3 amino acid sequence is: CASRLFSGVAGGINNEQFF. Here is the DNA: TGTGCCAGCAGACTCTTCTCAGGAGTCGCGGGAGGGATAAACAATGAGCAGTTCTTC.